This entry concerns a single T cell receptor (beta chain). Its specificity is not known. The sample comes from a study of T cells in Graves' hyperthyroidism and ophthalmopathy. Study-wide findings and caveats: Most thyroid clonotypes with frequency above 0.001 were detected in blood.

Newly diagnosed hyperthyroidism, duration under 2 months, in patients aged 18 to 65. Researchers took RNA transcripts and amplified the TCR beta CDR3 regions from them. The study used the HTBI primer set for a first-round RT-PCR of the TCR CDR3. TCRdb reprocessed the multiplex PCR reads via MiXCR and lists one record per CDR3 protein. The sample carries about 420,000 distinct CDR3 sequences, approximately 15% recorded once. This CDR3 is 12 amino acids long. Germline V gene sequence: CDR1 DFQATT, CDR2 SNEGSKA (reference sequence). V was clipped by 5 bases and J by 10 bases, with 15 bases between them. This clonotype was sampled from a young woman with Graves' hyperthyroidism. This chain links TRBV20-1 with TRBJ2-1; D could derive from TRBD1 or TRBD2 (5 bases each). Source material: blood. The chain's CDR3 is CSAGYGTTEQFF. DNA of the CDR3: TGCAGTGCTGGGTACGGGACCACAGAGCAGTTCTTC.